This TCR beta chain was found in a study of shared clonotypes between healthy human individuals. Trimming took 5 bases from V and 7 from J; bases not matched to a gene: 15. From germline, CDR1 is SGHAT and CDR2 FQNNGV. The CDR3 is 16 residues long. Genomic DNA per cell subset filled all wells of several immunoSEQ plates. 200 ng DNA, about 30,000 T cell genomes, went into each sorted-subset replicate PCR. The method was immunoSEQ multiplex PCR; TCRdb's version includes in-frame clones alone and lacks a portion of them. Of around 1.5 million clones listed, nearly 99% were seen once; the top ten hold about 0.45%. Caucasian adults residing in Nashville, Tennessee made up all the donors.

The sample was naive CD4+ T cells sorted from blood. Subset described: CD45RA+ positively selected. The V and J genes are TRBV11-2 and TRBJ1-2; 8 nucleotides align to TRBD1. The TCR comes from a man aged 30 to 39 in good health. This CDR3 is CASSTLRGSGTGGYTF. For the CDR3, the DNA is TGTGCCAGCAGCACGCTTAGGGGCTCCGGGACAGGTGGCTACACCTTC.